The next 19 T cell receptor beta chains were all read from a single sample in a study of CD8 T cells in ankylosing spondylitis. TCRdb ran MiXCR on the 5' RACE reads and lists one entry per CDR3 protein. The sample records some 220,000 distinct CDR3 sequences, under 12% being singletons. The specimen was blood, either unsorted or a sorted T cell fraction (not recorded which). These receptors were collected from a male donor with ankylosing spondylitis or in good health (not recorded which).

This clonotype was seen many times. The chain recombines TRBV20-1 with TRBJ2-7; 10 bases match TRBD2. Germline CDR1 reads DFQATT; CDR2 reads SNEGSKA (reference sequence). This CDR3 has 14 residues. Losses at the gene ends were 3 bases for V and 2 bases for J; bases not matched to a gene: 4. CDR3: CSARRLAGAYEQYF. Here the CDR3 DNA reads TGCAGTGCTAGGCGCCTAGCGGGAGCCTACGAGCAGTACTTC.

This clonotype has ten or more counts. V and J are TRBV4-2 and TRBJ2-2; TRBD2 aligns across 12 bases. The CDR3 totals 14 residues. Looked up from germline, CDR1 is LGHNA and CDR2 is YNFKEQ. Trimming removed 4 bases from V and 8 bases from J; junction bases left unmatched: 2. The DNA of the CDR3 is TGTGCCAGCAGCCGACTAGCGGGAGTGGGGGAGCTGTTTTTT. Its protein product is CASSRLAGVGELFF.

This clonotype was counted at least ten times. The chain recombines TRBV20-1 with TRBJ1-5; D unclear. In germline, CDR1 is DFQATT, CDR2 SNEGSKA (reference sequence). Trimming pared 2 bases from V and 6 bases from J, leaving 14 bases between. The CDR3 sequence is 14 residues long. In DNA form, the CDR3 reads TGCAGTGCTAGACCTGGGGTCCTTCTTCAGCCCCAGCATTTT. Amino acids: CSARPGVLLQPQHF.

This clonotype was found a few times. The gene calls are TRBV7-8 and TRBJ2-1; D is perhaps TRBD1 (5 bases). The V and J ends lost 1 base and 3 bases respectively, with 13 bases between them. CDR3 length: 16 residues. Germline CDR1 and CDR2: SGHVS and FQNEAQ. The CDR3 spells CASSLEGASGYNEQFF. CDR3 nucleotide sequence: TGTGCCAGCAGCTTAGAAGGGGCGTCAGGCTACAATGAGCAGTTCTTC.

This clonotype was seen many times. The chain recombines TRBV25-1 with TRBJ2-3, with D hard to call. The germline CDR1 and CDR2 sequences are MGHDK and SYGVNS. Trimming took off 1 base at V and 0 bases at J, with 5 bases between the two ends. The CDR3 totals 14 residues. CDR3: CASSEFTSTDTQYF. Here the CDR3 DNA reads TGTGCCAGCAGTGAATTTACTAGCACAGATACGCAGTATTTT.

This clonotype was seen at least ten times. The chain couples TRBV20-1 to TRBJ2-3; D is unresolved. CDR3 size: 13 residues. Deletions cut 3 bases from V and 2 bases from J, with 9 bases between. Germline loops: CDR1 DFQATT, CDR2 SNEGSKA (reference sequence). The CDR3 DNA is TGCAGTGCTAGGGGCACAGACACAGATACGCAGTATTTT. It is translated as CSARGTDTDTQYF.

The chain joins TRBV7-9 to TRBJ2-2; tentatively, D is TRBD2 (5 bases). CDR3 length: 15 amino acids. Deletions cut 4 bases from V and 10 bases from J, with 19 bases between. The germline V gene encodes CDR1 SEHNR and CDR2 FQNEAQ (reference sequence). CDR3 nucleotide sequence: TGTGCCAGCAGCTCCGGACTCATTATGAAGGCGGAGCTGTTTTTT. Translating it yields CASSSGLIMKAELFF.

This clonotype was counted many times. The chain recombines TRBV4-2 with TRBJ2-5; 8 nucleotides agree with TRBD2. This CDR3 is built from 16 residues. Germline V gives CDR1 LGHNA, CDR2 YNFKEQ. V dropped 4 bases and J dropped 3; count of bases not matched to a gene: 10. For the CDR3, the DNA is TGTGCCAGCAGCCGCGGGGGGTCTCCCGACGAAGAGACCCAGTACTTC. It specifies CASSRGGSPDEETQYF.

This clonotype was recorded at least ten times. The chain combines TRBV20-1 with TRBJ2-3; TRBD2 is a possible D gene (5 bases). Looked up from germline, CDR1 is DFQATT and CDR2 is SNEGSKA (reference sequence). The germline V and J ends were trimmed by 5 bases and 6 bases, with 12 bases remaining between them. There are 12 residues in the CDR3. Here the CDR3 reads CSAPVGVDTQYF. In DNA, the CDR3 is TGCAGTGCTCCGGTGGGAGTTGATACGCAGTATTTT.

This clonotype was detected many times. This chain joins TRBV18 and TRBJ2-7; weak D call: TRBD2 (5 bases). V shed 3 bases and J shed 3 bases, with 15 bases lying between them. Germline CDR1 KGHSH, CDR2 LQKENI. The CDR3 length is 15 residues. CDR3 sequence (DNA): TGTGCCAGCTCACCGATCGAGACGGGGAGCTACGAGCAGTACTTC. Its translation is CASSPIETGSYEQYF. Supplemented by reference TRBV18 and TRBJ2-7, the full variable domain reads NAGVMQNPRHLVRRRGQEARLRCSPMKGHSHVYWYRQLPEEGLKFMVYLQKENIIDESGMPKERFSAEFPKEGPSILRIQQVVRGDSAAYFCASSPIETGSYEQYFGPGTRLTVT.

The chain carries TRBV30 and TRBJ2-2; D remains unclear. This CDR3 has 12 amino acids. Germline V gene sequence: CDR1 GTSNPN, CDR2 SVGIG (reference sequence). V was shortened by 4 bases and J by 5 bases, with 8 bases between the two germline ends. CDR3 residues: CAWTEITGELFF. Here the CDR3 DNA reads TGTGCCTGGACGGAAATTACCGGGGAGCTGTTTTTT.

This clonotype was counted a few times. The chain uses TRBV12-3 or TRBV12-4 and TRBJ2-1; 8 bases align to TRBD1. The CDR3 spans 16 residues. The V segment lost 6 bases and the J segment 3 bases; nucleotides outside the gene matches: 10. For the CDR3, the DNA is TGTGCCAGCAGCCCCTCCTTAACAGGGGGCTACAATGAGCAGTTCTTC. Translation gives CASSPSLTGGYNEQFF.

This clonotype was observed many times. The chain uses TRBV19 and TRBJ2-1, with D perhaps matching TRBD2 (6 bases). From germline, CDR1 is LNHDA and CDR2 SQIVND (reference sequence). V shed 4 bases and J shed 8 bases, with 21 bases lying between them. CDR3 length: 16 residues. CDR3 protein: CASSTPLTGSKYEQFF. The CDR3 coding sequence is TGTGCCAGTAGTACCCCCCTCACCGGGAGCAAATATGAGCAGTTCTTC.

This clonotype was counted ten times or more. The rearrangement uses TRBV6-1 and TRBJ2-2; D is unresolved. The germline gives CDR1 MNHNS, CDR2 SASEGT. The CDR3 consists of 14 residues. V was clipped by 7 bases and J by 2 bases, with 11 bases between them. The CDR3 spells CASKGVHNTGELFF. CDR3 DNA sequence: TGTGCCAGCAAAGGAGTCCATAACACCGGGGAGCTGTTTTTT.

This chain uses TRBV7-2 with TRBJ1-2, with 11 bases identical to TRBD1. The V gene end was trimmed by 2 bases and the J gene end by 3 bases; junction bases not matched to a gene: 2. This CDR3 spans 15 amino acids. The germline gives CDR1 SGHTA, CDR2 FQGNSA. The CDR3 reads CASSLSDRGHYGYTF. The CDR3 region has the DNA TGTGCCAGCAGCTTATCGGACAGGGGGCACTATGGCTACACCTTC.

This clonotype was counted many times. The V call is TRBV11-2, the J call TRBJ2-7; 7 positions agree with TRBD1. Germline values: CDR1 SGHAT, CDR2 FQNNGV. This CDR3 contains 13 residues. Losses at the gene ends were 5 bases for V and 3 bases for J; bases not matched to a gene: 4. The CDR3: CASSLDRVYEQYF. DNA for the CDR3: TGTGCCAGCAGCCTCGACAGGGTCTACGAGCAGTACTTC.

This clonotype appeared many times. This rearrangement joins TRBV20-1 to TRBJ2-7; D may be TRBD2 (5 bases). The CDR3 has 13 residues. Germline V gene lookup returns CDR1 DFQATT and CDR2 SNEGSKA (reference sequence). The V end was cut by 1 base, the J end by 2 bases, with 9 bases between. The CDR3 loop is CSARAGFTYEQYF. The CDR3 DNA reads as TGCAGTGCTAGAGCGGGGTTTACCTACGAGCAGTACTTC.

The sample holds many counts of this clonotype. The chain couples TRBV4-1 to TRBJ2-3; tentative D call: TRBD2 (6 bases). V was clipped by 4 bases and J by 0 bases, with 14 bases between them. The CDR3 extends over 16 amino acids. CDR1 is MGHRA, CDR2 YSYEKL, per germline. CDR3 loop: CASSRYRDLSTDTQYF. CDR3 DNA: TGCGCCAGCAGCCGATACCGGGACTTGAGCACAGATACGCAGTATTTT.

The chain carries TRBV30 and TRBJ1-4, with D perhaps matching TRBD1 (5 bases). CDR1 is GTSNPN, CDR2 SVGIG, per germline (reference sequence). This CDR3 comprises 15 residues. V was cut by 1 base and J by 7 bases, with 16 bases left in between. CDR3 nucleotide sequence: TGTGCCTGGAGTGGGTTAGGAGCGGGGGGTGAAAAACTGTTTTTT. It translates to CAWSGLGAGGEKLFF.